These 6 T cell receptor beta chains were all obtained from the same sample, sequenced in a study of T cell changes during pregnancy in multiple sclerosis. Assay: immunoSEQ multiplex PCR; the TCRdb copy retains only in-frame clones and omits some. The table includes about 58,000 clones, around 90% detected once. The sequenced sample was CD4+ T cells from peripheral blood mononuclear cells, obtained after pregnancy. The receptors shown here come from a female donor in good health, enrolled as a control in a pregnancy study.

The genes are TRBV2 and TRBJ1-2, with TRBD1 matching 8 bases. CDR1 is SNHLY, CDR2 FYNNEI, per germline. J was trimmed by 6 bases and V by 6 bases; bases with no gene match: 6. The CDR3 length is 13 residues. The CDR3 is CASSRTGRDGYTF. In DNA form, the CDR3 reads TGTGCCAGCAGCAGGACAGGGAGGGATGGCTACACCTTC.

The rearrangement uses TRBV5-1 and TRBJ2-7, with 7 bases fitting TRBD2. Germline lookup yields CDR1 SGHRS and CDR2 YFSETQ. Losses at the gene ends were 0 bases for V and 2 bases for J; bases not matched to a gene: 5. The CDR3 is 15 amino acids. The CDR3 here is CASSLGVGGTYEQYF. CDR3 DNA sequence: TGCGCCAGCAGCTTGGGGGTCGGGGGGACCTACGAGCAGTACTTC.

The chain recombines TRBV29-1 with TRBJ2-6, with D maybe TRBD2 (5 bases). The CDR3 is 15 amino acids. Germline V gene lookup returns CDR1 SQVTM and CDR2 ANQGSEA. The V end lost 1 base, the J end lost 0 bases, and 7 bases lay between the germline ends. The CDR3, as DNA: TGCAGCGTTGAAGGAGGGAACTCTGGGGCCAACGTCCTGACTTTC. This gives the protein CSVEGGNSGANVLTF.

V usage is TRBV11-2 and J usage is TRBJ1-2; no reliable D call. Germline assignment: CDR1 SGHAT and CDR2 FQNNGV. The CDR3 sequence is 14 residues long. V dropped 4 bases and J dropped 2 bases, with 11 bases sitting between them. CDR3 bases: TGTGCCAGCAGCTCCTTGGGAGGGAACTATGGCTACACCTTC. Amino acids: CASSSLGGNYGYTF.

This clone was detected a few times. This chain joins TRBV9 and TRBJ1-1; D might be TRBD1 (6 bases). The CDR3 totals 13 residues. Trimming shortened V by 0 bases and J by 8 bases, and 11 bases separated the two germline ends. Germline V CDR1 and CDR2: SGDLS, YYNGEE. In nucleotides, the CDR3 is TGTGCCAGCAGCGTAGAAGTGGACAGAGAAGCTTTCTTT. Its translation is CASSVEVDREAFF. Full variable domain (outside the CDR3, taken from reference TRBV9 and TRBJ1-1): DSGVTQTPKHLITATGQRVTLRCSPRSGDLSVYWYQQSLDQGLQFLIQYYNGEERAKGNILERFSAQQFPDLHSELNLSSLELGDSALYFCASSVEVDREAFFGQGTRLTVV.

This chain connects TRBV19 to TRBJ1-2; D not certain. Trimming took off 1 base at V and 8 bases at J, with 11 bases between the two ends. Looked up from germline, CDR1 is LNHDA and CDR2 is SQIVND (reference sequence). This CDR3 has 13 residues. CDR3 protein: CASSIGFTYGYTF. The CDR3 coding sequence is TGTGCCAGTAGTATAGGATTCACATACGGCTACACCTTC.